The rows below give T cell receptor beta chains drawn from one sample of a study of blood T cell repertoires in COVID-19. TCRdb's table, derived via immunoSEQ multiplex PCR, lists solely in-frame clones and lacks some. This repertoire shows approximately 67,000 clones, over 70% found once; its top ten account for 5% to 6.5%. The sequenced sample consisted of peripheral blood. These TCRs come from a man between 50 and 59 years old with active COVID-19. Both conserved end residues are part of each CDR3. Each record gives: V gene, clone size, J gene, D gene, CDR3 protein, CDR3 DNA. D genes are given only for firm matches. The size entry is marked missing in some rows and otherwise reads once, few, many or a size class.

TRBV11-2	.	TRBJ2-3	TRBD1	CASSPTGGQITDTQYF	TGTGCCAGCAGCCCCACTGGGGGACAGATTACAGATACGCAGTATTTT
TRBV5-6	.	TRBJ2-2	.	CASSRDTTGELFF	TGTGCCAGCAGCCGGGACACCACCGGGGAGCTGTTTTTT
TRBV2	.	TRBJ1-5	.	CASGGGNSNQPQHF	TGTGCCAGCGGCGGAGGGAATAGCAATCAGCCCCAGCATTTT
TRBV28	.	TRBJ2-1	.	CASSLLSLGHSSYNEQFF	TGTGCCAGCAGTTTATTGTCCCTAGGCCATTCCTCCTACAATGAGCAGTTCTTC
TRBV28	.	TRBJ2-5	.	CASSLRRLGGTQYF	TGTGCCAGCAGTTTAAGGCGGCTCGGAGGGACCCAGTACTTC
TRBV6-2/TRBV6-3	.	TRBJ1-1	.	CASSSRVNMNTEAFF	TGTGCCAGCAGTTCCAGGGTAAACATGAACACTGAAGCTTTCTTT
TRBV10-3	once	TRBJ2-1	.	CAISARDTYNEQFF	TGTGCCATCAGTGCCCGGGACACCTACAATGAGCAGTTCTTC
TRBV5-1	.	TRBJ2-1	TRBD2	CASSPGQLAGEQFF	TGCGCCAGCAGCCCGGGGCAACTAGCGGGTGAGCAGTTCTTC
TRBV27	.	TRBJ2-7	TRBD1	CASRDRDYHEQYF	TGTGCCAGCAGAGACAGGGATTATCATGAGCAGTACTTC
TRBV19	.	TRBJ1-1	.	CASSIRGGGGYNTEAFF	TGTGCCAGTAGTATAAGAGGAGGAGGTGGGTACAACACTGAAGCTTTCTTT
TRBV7-2	.	TRBJ2-5	.	CASSLSGALQETQYF	TGTGCCAGCAGCTTATCGGGAGCCCTCCAAGAGACCCAGTACTTC
TRBV3-1/TRBV3-2	.	TRBJ1-1	.	CASSQGKGLSEAFF	TGTGCCAGCAGCCAAGGGAAGGGGCTATCTGAAGCTTTCTTT
TRBV7-2	.	TRBJ2-7	.	CASSLARSYEQYF	TGTGCCAGCAGCTTAGCCCGGTCCTACGAGCAGTACTTC
TRBV18	few	TRBJ1-3	TRBD1	CASSPPRGFSGNTIYF	TGTGCCAGCTCACCACCCAGGGGGTTCTCTGGAAACACCATATATTTT
TRBV2	.	TRBJ2-1	.	CASSKDILNEQFF	TGTGCCAGCAGTAAGGACATTCTAAATGAGCAGTTCTTC
TRBV29-1	.	TRBJ2-7	TRBD1	CSVSRTGRSYEQYF	TGCAGCGTGAGCCGGACAGGGCGCTCCTACGAGCAGTACTTC
TRBV29-1	.	TRBJ1-1	.	CSVVIEGGTEAFF	TGCAGCGTGGTTATTGAGGGAGGCACTGAAGCTTTCTTT
TRBV4-1	few	TRBJ1-4	TRBD1	CASSQQGGILTNEKLFF	TGCGCCAGCAGCCAGCAGGGGGGAATCCTAACTAATGAAAAACTGTTTTTT
TRBV21-1	.	TRBJ2-6	.	CASSKARGPGANVLTF	TGTGCCAGCAGCAAAGCGCGGGGCCCTGGGGCCAACGTCCTGACTTTC
TRBV5-6	.	TRBJ2-2	.	CASSPIPGGELFF	TGTGCCAGCAGCCCAATACCCGGCGGGGAGCTGTTTTTT
TRBV6-5	.	TRBJ2-1	TRBD1	CASSSGQAYNEQFF	TGTGCCAGCAGTTCGGGACAGGCTTACAATGAGCAGTTCTTC
TRBV19	.	TRBJ2-5	.	CATGTGMQETQYF	TGTGCCACCGGAACAGGGATGCAAGAGACCCAGTACTTC